This T cell receptor beta chain was documented in a study of human T cells and chemical hapten exposure (dated by TCRdb to the early 2020s). Study-level background: For sensitization, 2% DPC in acetone was applied to a roughly 2 cm by roughly 2 cm area of upper inner arm skin. Patients additionally received weekly therapeutic DPC doses to the scalp throughout the roughly 25-week study period. Blood samples were taken from patients before sensitization (week 0) and at 2, 6 and about 24 weeks after DPC sensitization. Libraries were combined into a pool for sequencing, and differences in TCR yield between samples came mainly from small differences in library volumes within the pool. This study followed changes in the peripheral blood TCR repertoire in vivo during primary and secondary sensitization of alopecia patients to the hapten diphenylcyclopropenone (DPC). Alopecia areata with under or over 50% scalp involvement, alopecia totalis and alopecia universalis were represented in the patient cohort, which was mostly female. Patch testing was performed on the upper back with Finn chambers containing 0.01% DPC, and the patch tests were scored after 6 days according to International Contact Dermatitis Research Group standards. Under 30 alopecia patients gave blood for TCR sequencing at one to four time points (pre-sensitization, 2, 6 and 24 weeks). The investigation overall reported the following: All patients had alopecia, a presumed autoimmune disease, so their immune response might differ from that of healthy individuals. Repeated subsampling changed both the strength of the expansion versus patch-test correlation and the threshold at which that correlation became significant. No change with DPC sensitization was found in the number of TCRs above 1 in 1000 frequency, and no evidence of global repertoire structure alterations was found. The number of PT1 expanded TCRs positively correlated with patch test score, significant at thresholds 8, 16 and 32 but not 4. Compared with pre-sensitization or healthy control sets, expanded TCRs formed significantly more large CDR3 similarity clusters, which is consistent with antigen-driven responses.

In light of the paper, this sample's time point label describes: patch test 2, 6 weeks after DPC sensitization. The treatment or condition label here, explained by the study, means: therapeutic diphenylcyclopropenone sensitization with weekly scalp DPC. At every patch-test visit, the blood draw took place before the patch test was put on. To be eligible, patients had to be aged 18 to 70, diagnosed with alopecia and judged suitable for DPC therapy, while pregnant patients were excluded. Total RNA was extracted from unfractionated whole blood collected in Tempus Blood RNA tubes. According to the germline V gene, CDR1 reads MNHEY and CDR2 reads SVGEGT. The CDR3 holds 13 amino acids from the cysteine to the phenylalanine. The CDR3 DNA has 39 bases and is translated from base 1. Trimming takes 5 bases from V and 6 bases from J, and the germline ends sit 11 bases apart. About this clonotype: The specificity of this receptor is unknown. No per-base quality is available; no much larger clone lies one base away.

Libraries were built with RACE. TCRdb lists the instrument as NextSeq 500. Library preparation attached unique molecular identifiers to individual cDNA molecules for quantitative, reproducible TCR counting. Both TCR alpha and TCR beta chains were sequenced from each blood RNA sample. As for the authors' bioinformatics: The median number of TCRs per sample was some 100,000, ranging from roughly 20,000 to 700,000. V, J and CDR3 annotation of the TCR reads was carried out using the Decombinator software suite. For the PS versus PT1 abundance plots, all samples were subsampled to the same number of TCRs (28,000). TCRs were defined as expanded if absent before sensitization and observed at least eight times at the 2-week time point. Starting from the raw public reads, TCRdb applied fastp trimming at Q25, assembled clones with MiXCR and retained in-frame beta chains. Each CDR3 protein appears once, grouped with its most common genes and DNA. These V and J calls are TCRdb output, not the study's own analysis. The sample table contains 350,000 to 400,000 distinct CDR3 sequences; only one count was recorded for about 6% of them. The top ten constitute more than 5.5% of the sample.

The sequence came from a woman aged 18-29 years with alopecia areata. Some clones in this sample may be carry-over from other donors' samples. The chain joins TRBV6-2 or TRBV6-3 to TRBJ1-5, with TRBD1 tentatively as D gene (6 bases match). This sample comprised whole blood, obtained in connection with sensitization to the hapten diphenylcyclopropenone (DPC). The sequenced DNA is TGTGCCAGCAGTAGTGGACAGTCTCAGCCCCAGCATTTT. The encoded protein is CASSSGQSQPQHF.